A selection of T cell receptor beta chains follows, all from one sample in a study of blood T cell repertoires in COVID-19. Generated by immunoSEQ multiplex PCR, the TCRdb table keeps only in-frame clones and is missing some. The data hold approximately 77,000 clones, with 70% to 90% observed a single time. Sequenced input: peripheral blood. These receptors all come from a man between 45 and 60 years old with active COVID-19. Both conserved end residues are part of each CDR3. D genes are given only for firm matches. Size tells how often a clone was seen (once, few, many) or the class of an expanded clone, and some rows leave it out.

>.|TRBV11-2|TRBJ2-3|16|TRBD2
CASSLRGREGTDTQYF
TGTGCCAGCAGCTTACGTGGGCGGGAGGGCACAGATACGCAGTATTTT
>.|TRBV15|TRBJ1-3|16|TRBD1
CATSRGGTGTGNTIYF
TGTGCCACCAGCAGAGGCGGGACAGGGACTGGAAACACCATATATTTT
>.|TRBV27|TRBJ1-2|13|.
CASSFPRGYGYTF
TGTGCCAGCAGTTTCCCCAGGGGCTATGGCTACACCTTC
>once|TRBV10-3|TRBJ2-3|14|TRBD2
CAISGGGRTDTQYF
TGTGCCATCAGTGGGGGAGGGCGCACAGATACGCAGTATTTT
>.|TRBV19|TRBJ2-1|15|TRBD1
CASRPGQGSYREQFF
TGTGCCAGTAGACCAGGACAGGGAAGCTATCGTGAGCAGTTCTTC
>.|TRBV10-1|TRBJ2-3|15|TRBD2
CASSETRGGTDTQYF
TGCGCCAGCAGTGAGACCCGGGGGGGCACAGATACGCAGTATTTT
>.|TRBV5-1|TRBJ2-7|17|TRBD1
CASSLGQGASGSYEQYF
TGCGCCAGCAGCTTGGGGCAGGGGGCCTCTGGCTCCTACGAGCAGTACTTC
>.|TRBV21-1|TRBJ2-5|15|.
CASSVGGDSGETQYF
TGTGCCAGCAGCGTAGGAGGAGACAGCGGGGAGACCCAGTACTTC
>.|TRBV10-3|TRBJ1-1|15|TRBD1
CAIRPDGTGNTEAFF
TGTGCCATCAGGCCCGACGGGACAGGGAACACTGAAGCTTTCTTT
>.|TRBV5-4|TRBJ2-1|15|.
CASSLAGGPFNEQFF
TGTGCCAGCAGCTTGGCGGGGGGCCCTTTCAATGAGCAGTTCTTC
>few|TRBV7-2|TRBJ2-3|16|TRBD2
CASRPPGTSATDTQYF
TGTGCCTCGAGACCCCCAGGGACTAGCGCGACAGATACGCAGTATTTT
>once|TRBV4-3|TRBJ1-2|18|.
CASSQEEIWARANYGYTF
TGCGCCAGCAGCCAAGAGGAAATTTGGGCCAGAGCTAACTATGGCTACACCTTC
>.|TRBV7-2|TRBJ2-2|15|.
CASSLWSSRTGELFF
TGTGCCAGCAGCTTGTGGAGTAGCCGGACCGGGGAGCTGTTTTTT
>.|TRBV28|TRBJ2-2|16|TRBD1
CASSPPGTANTGELFF
TGTGCCAGCAGTCCACCCGGGACAGCGAACACCGGGGAGCTGTTTTTT
>.|TRBV7-2|TRBJ2-1|13|TRBD2
CASSPRGYNEQFF
TGTGCCAGCAGCCCGCGGGGGTACAATGAGCAGTTCTTC